This T cell receptor beta chain was profiled in a study of T cells in Graves' hyperthyroidism and ophthalmopathy. RNA transcripts provided the source from which TCR beta CDR3 regions were amplified. The primer set for the first-round RT-PCR of the TCR CDR3 was HTBI. TCRdb processed the multiplex PCR reads anew with MiXCR; each CDR3 protein has one entry. The sample has 350,000 to 500,000 distinct CDR3 sequences, approximately 13% seen once; the top ten hold 4% to 6.5%. Germline V gene data show CDR1 as SSHAT and CDR2 as FNYEAQ (reference sequence). The CDR3 is 14 residues long. About this clonotype itself: One end of the junction is discordant with germline, which a read error may explain.

Across 18 months, stable Graves' hyperthyroidism was marked by no progression to ophthalmopathy. Exclusion of a patient resulted from uncontrolled infection, other autoimmune disease, pregnancy or lactation. The specimen was blood. The TCR sequence derives from a woman between 18 and 29 years old with Graves' hyperthyroidism. The V gene is TRBV7-7, the J gene TRBJ2-3, with TRBD2 matching over 7 bases. DNA of the CDR3: TGTGCTAGCAGCGCCGGGAGGAATACAGATACGCAGTATTTT. Residues: CASSAGRNTDTQYF.